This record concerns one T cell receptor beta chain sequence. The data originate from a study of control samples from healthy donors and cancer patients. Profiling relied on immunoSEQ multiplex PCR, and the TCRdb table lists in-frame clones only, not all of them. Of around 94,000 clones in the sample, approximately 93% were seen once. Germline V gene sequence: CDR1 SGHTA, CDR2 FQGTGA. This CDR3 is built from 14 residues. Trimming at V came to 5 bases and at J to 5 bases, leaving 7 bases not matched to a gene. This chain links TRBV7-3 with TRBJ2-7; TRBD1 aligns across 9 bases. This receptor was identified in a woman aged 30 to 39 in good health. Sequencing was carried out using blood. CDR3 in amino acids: CASSPGTGRNEQYF. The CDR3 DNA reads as TGTGCCAGCAGCCCCGGGACAGGGCGGAACGAGCAGTACTTC.